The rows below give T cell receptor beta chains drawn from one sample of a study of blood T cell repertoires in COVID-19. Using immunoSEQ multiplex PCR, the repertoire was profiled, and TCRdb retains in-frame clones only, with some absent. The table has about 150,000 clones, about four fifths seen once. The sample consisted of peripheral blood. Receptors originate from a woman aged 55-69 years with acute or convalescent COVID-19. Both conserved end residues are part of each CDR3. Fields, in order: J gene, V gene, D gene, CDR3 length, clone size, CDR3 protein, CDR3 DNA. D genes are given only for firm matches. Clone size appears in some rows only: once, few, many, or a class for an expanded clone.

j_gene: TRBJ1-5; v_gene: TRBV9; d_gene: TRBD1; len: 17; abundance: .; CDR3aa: CASSARQGLNSNQPQHF; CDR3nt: TGTGCCAGCAGCGCCAGACAGGGTTTAAATAGCAATCAGCCCCAGCATTTT
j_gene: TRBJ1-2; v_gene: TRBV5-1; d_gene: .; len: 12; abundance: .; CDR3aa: CASRGTGHGYTF; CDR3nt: TGCGCCAGCAGAGGTACAGGGCATGGCTACACCTTC
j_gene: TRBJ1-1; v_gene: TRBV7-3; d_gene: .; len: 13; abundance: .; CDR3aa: CASSWGGDTEAFF; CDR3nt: TGTGCCAGCAGCTGGGGAGGGGACACTGAAGCTTTCTTT
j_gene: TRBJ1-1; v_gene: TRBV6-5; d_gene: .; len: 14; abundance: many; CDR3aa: CASSYTGQSAEAFF; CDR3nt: TGTGCCAGCAGTTACACTGGACAGTCGGCTGAAGCTTTCTTT
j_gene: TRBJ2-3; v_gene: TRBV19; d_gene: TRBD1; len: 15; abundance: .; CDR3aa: CASAPGGRWTDTQYF; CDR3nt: TGTGCCAGTGCCCCAGGGGGCCGTTGGACAGATACGCAGTATTTT
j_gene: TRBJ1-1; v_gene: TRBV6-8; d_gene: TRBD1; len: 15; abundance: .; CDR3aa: CASRPGQGRDTEAFF; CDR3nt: TGTGCCAGCAGACCTGGACAGGGAAGGGACACTGAAGCTTTCTTT
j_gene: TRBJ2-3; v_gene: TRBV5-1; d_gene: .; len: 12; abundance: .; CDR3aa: CASSLDRDTQYF; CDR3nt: TGCGCCAGCAGCCTAGACCGCGATACGCAGTATTTT
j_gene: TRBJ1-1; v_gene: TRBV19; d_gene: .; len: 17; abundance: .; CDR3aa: CASSTYRIDRPNTEAFF; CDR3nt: TGTGCCAGTAGTACGTATCGTATAGACAGGCCGAACACTGAAGCTTTCTTT
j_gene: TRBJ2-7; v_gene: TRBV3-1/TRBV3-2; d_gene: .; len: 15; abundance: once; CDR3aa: CASSQSPGGTYEQYF; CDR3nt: TGTGCCAGCAGCCAAAGCCCCGGGGGAACCTACGAGCAGTACTTC
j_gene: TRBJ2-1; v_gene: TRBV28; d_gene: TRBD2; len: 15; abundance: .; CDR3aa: CASSFSGGSYNEQFF; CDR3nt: TGTGCCAGCAGTTTTAGCGGGGGGTCATACAATGAGCAGTTCTTC
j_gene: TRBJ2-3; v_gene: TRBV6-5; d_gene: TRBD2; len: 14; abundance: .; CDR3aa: CASRGLAVTDTQYF; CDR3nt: TGTGCCAGCAGAGGACTAGCGGTTACAGATACGCAGTATTTT
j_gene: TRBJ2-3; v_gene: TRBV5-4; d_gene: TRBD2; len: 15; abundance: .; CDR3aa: CASSFTAGYTDTQYF; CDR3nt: TGTGCCAGCAGCTTTACAGCGGGGTACACAGATACGCAGTATTTT
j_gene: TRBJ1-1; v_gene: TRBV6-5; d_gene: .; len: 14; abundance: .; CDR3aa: CASRTQGGNTEAFF; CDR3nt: TGTGCCAGCAGAACACAGGGTGGGAACACTGAAGCTTTCTTT
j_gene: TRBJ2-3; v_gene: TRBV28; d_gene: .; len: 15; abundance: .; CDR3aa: CASRGSGIGTDTQYF; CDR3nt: TGTGCCAGCAGGGGCAGTGGTATAGGCACAGATACGCAGTATTTT
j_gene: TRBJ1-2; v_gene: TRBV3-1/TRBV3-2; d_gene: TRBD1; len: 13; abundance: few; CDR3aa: CASSLGTEYGYTF; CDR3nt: TGTGCCAGCAGCCTAGGGACAGAGTATGGCTACACCTTC
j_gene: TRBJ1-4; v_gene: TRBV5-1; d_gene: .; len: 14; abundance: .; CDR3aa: CASSPTERVEKLFF; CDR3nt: TGCGCCAGCAGCCCCACAGAGCGGGTAGAAAAACTGTTTTTT
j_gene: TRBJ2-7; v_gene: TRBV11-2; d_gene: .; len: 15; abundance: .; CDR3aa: CASSLGGVSTYEQYF; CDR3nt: TGTGCCAGCAGCTTAGGCGGAGTCTCCACCTACGAGCAGTACTTC
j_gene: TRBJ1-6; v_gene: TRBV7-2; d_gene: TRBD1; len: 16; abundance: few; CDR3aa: CASSAQTGGAGSPLHF; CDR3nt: TGTGCCAGCAGCGCCCAGACAGGGGGCGCGGGTTCACCCCTCCACTTT
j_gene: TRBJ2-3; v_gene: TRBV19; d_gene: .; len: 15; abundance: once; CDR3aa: CASSIGQVSTDTQYF; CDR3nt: TGTGCCAGTAGTATAGGACAGGTTAGCACAGATACGCAGTATTTT
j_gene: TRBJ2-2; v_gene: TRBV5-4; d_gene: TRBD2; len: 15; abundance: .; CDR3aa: CASSSGTTNTGELFF; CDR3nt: TGTGCCAGCAGCTCAGGGACTACGAACACCGGGGAGCTGTTTTTT